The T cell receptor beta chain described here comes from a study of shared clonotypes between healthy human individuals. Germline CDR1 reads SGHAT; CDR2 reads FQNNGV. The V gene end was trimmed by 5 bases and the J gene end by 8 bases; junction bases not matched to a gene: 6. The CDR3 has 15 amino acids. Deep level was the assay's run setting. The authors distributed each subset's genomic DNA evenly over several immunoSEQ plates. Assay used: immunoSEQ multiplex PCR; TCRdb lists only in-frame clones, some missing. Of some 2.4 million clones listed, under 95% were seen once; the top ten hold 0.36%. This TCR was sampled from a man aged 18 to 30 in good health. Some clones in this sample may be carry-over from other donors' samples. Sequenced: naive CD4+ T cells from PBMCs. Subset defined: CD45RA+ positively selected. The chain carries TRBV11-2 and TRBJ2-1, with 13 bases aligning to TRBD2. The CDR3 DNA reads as TGTGCCAGCAGCCTTACTAGCGGGAGGGCCGATGAGCAGTTCTTC. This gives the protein CASSLTSGRADEQFF.